The 5 T cell receptor beta chains given below trace back to one sample, sequenced in a study of beta chain features in type 1 diabetes. The whole isolated RNA underwent reverse transcription, so sequencing captured expressed TCRB transcripts. TCRdb's copy holds only in-frame clones and misses some; the assay was immunoSEQ multiplex PCR. The sample lists just over 450,000 clones; approximately 28% were seen once. Sequenced: naive CD4+ T cells from blood. The receptors shown here come from a man aged 18 to 35 in good health.

Notes on this clone: Other DNA sequences in this sample translate to the same CDR3. The chain combines TRBV7-2 with TRBJ2-3, with TRBD2 identical over 7 bases. V dropped 3 bases and J dropped 1; count of bases not matched to a gene: 4. Germline assignment: CDR1 SGHTA and CDR2 FQGNSA. The CDR3 is 15 amino acids. The CDR3 region is CASSLAGAGTDTQYF. CDR3 nucleotide sequence: TGTGCCAGCAGCTTGGCGGGAGCGGGCACAGATACGCAGTATTTT.

The chain joins TRBV29-1 to TRBJ2-1; maybe TRBD2 (6 bases). Deletions cut 4 bases from V and 4 bases from J, with 11 bases between. The V gene's germline CDR1 is SQVTM and CDR2 ANQGSEA. The CDR3 sequence is 13 residues long. The CDR3 reads CSVGAGPYNEQFF. CDR3 coding DNA: TGCAGCGTTGGAGCGGGCCCTTACAATGAGCAGTTCTTC.

The V gene is TRBV29-1, the J gene TRBJ1-2; no clear D gene. The CDR3 consists of 12 residues. Trimming left V 2 bases short and J 7 bases short, with 11 bases between. CDR1 is SQVTM and CDR2 is ANQGSEA in the germline V gene. CDR3 DNA sequence: TGCAGCGTTGAACCGTCAGGCCGTGGCTACACCTTC. This encodes CSVEPSGRGYTF. Looking up the rest from reference TRBV29-1 and TRBJ1-2 gives the full variable domain: SAVISQKPSRDICQRGTSLTIQCQVDSQVTMMFWYRQQPGQSLTLIATANQGSEATYESGFVIDKFPISRPNLTFSTLTVSNMSPEDSSIYLCSVEPSGRGYTFGSGTRLTVV.

The chain recombines TRBV7-2 with TRBJ2-7, with D possibly being TRBD1 or TRBD2 (5 bases each). Trimming pared 1 base from V and 6 bases from J, leaving 13 bases between. Germline assignment: CDR1 SGHTA and CDR2 FQGNSA. The CDR3 is 14 residues long. CDR3 nucleotides: TGTGCCAGCAGCTTAGACAGGAGGTCTTCCGAGCAGTACTTC. Its translation is CASSLDRRSSEQYF.

The chain recombines TRBV5-1 with TRBJ1-1; possibly TRBD1 for D (6 bases). Germline loops: CDR1 SGHRS, CDR2 YFSETQ. Trimming shortened V by 0 bases and J by 1 base, and 13 bases separated the two germline ends. This CDR3 is built from 16 residues. In nucleotides, the CDR3 is TGCGCCAGCAGCTTGGATCCCCGGGACACGAACACTGAAGCTTTCTTT. It specifies CASSLDPRDTNTEAFF.